This T cell receptor beta chain emerged from a study of somatic mutations in cytotoxic T cells in rheumatoid arthritis. Study conclusions and caveats: Increasing age coincided with elevated CD8+ clonality among rheumatoid arthritis patients, though not among healthy controls. Over 20% of CD8+ cells belonged to the largest CD8+ clone in about an eighth of the roughly 60 patients.

Using immunoSEQ multiplex PCR, the repertoire was profiled, and TCRdb retains in-frame clones only, with some absent. The sample lists under 7,500 clones, approximately 77% occurring once. Germline V gene lookup returns CDR1 SGHAT and CDR2 FQNNGV. The J segment lost 7 bases and the V segment lost 3 bases, leaving 5 bases of the junction unmatched. The CDR3 length is 15 residues. This clone was recorded once. Its antigen is undetermined. CD4+ cells and CD8+ cells were each obtained through positive magnetic bead selection, and their purity was assessed by flow cytometry. The rearrangement links TRBV11-2 to TRBJ2-1; 11 nucleotides align to TRBD1. The sequence was collected from a woman aged 55-69 years in good health. Sample: CD8+ T cells sorted from blood. CDR3 nucleotides: TGTGCCAGCAGCTTGGGGGGGACAGGGGGTAATGAGCAGTTCTTC. Its protein is CASSLGGTGGNEQFF.